A single sample is the source of the 27 T cell receptor beta chains below, sequenced in a study of CD8 T cells in ankylosing spondylitis. In TCRdb, the 5' RACE reads were re-called with MiXCR into one record per CDR3 protein. The data hold 200,000 to 250,000 distinct CDR3 sequences, with 8% to 11% observed a single time. Sequences were obtained from blood, either unsorted or a sorted T cell fraction (not recorded which). The receptor set was obtained from a male donor with ankylosing spondylitis or in good health (not recorded which).

In its sample, this clonotype was seen many times. This chain links TRBV5-1 with TRBJ2-2; 7 nucleotides agree with TRBD1. Trimming cost V 4 bases and J 2 bases; bases outside gene matches: 8. The germline CDR1 and CDR2 sequences are SGHRS and YFSETQ. The CDR3 totals 16 residues. For the CDR3, the DNA is TGCGCCAGCAGCGGGACCGGGACAGAAAACACCGGGGAGCTGTTTTTT. It specifies CASSGTGTENTGELFF.

At least ten counts were recorded for this clonotype. The chain combines TRBV6-5 with TRBJ1-1; TRBD1 aligns across 8 bases. Germline-derived CDR1 and CDR2 are MNHEY and SVGAGI. V lost 0 bases to trimming and J lost 5 bases; unmatched junction nucleotides: 11. CDR3 size: 17 residues. In nucleotides, the CDR3 is TGTGCCAGCAGTTACTCGTCAGGACAGGGAGGGAGAACTGAAGCTTTCTTT. Translating gives CASSYSSGQGGRTEAFF.

This clonotype was found many times. The CDR3 protein is CASSLTSGPSDTQYF. The CDR3 coding sequence is TGTGCCAGCAGCCTGACTAGCGGGCCATCAGATACGCAGTATTTT. V gene TRBV7-2 combines with J gene TRBJ2-3, with 10 bases fitting TRBD2. CDR1 and CDR2 from the germline V gene are SGHTA and FQGNSA. V lost 5 bases to trimming and J lost 4 bases; unmatched junction nucleotides: 6. The CDR3 contains 15 residues.

This clonotype was seen at least ten times. V and J are TRBV7-2 and TRBJ1-2; D not resolved. The CDR3 has 14 residues. Trimming left V 2 bases short and J 0 bases short, with 7 bases between. Germline CDR1 is SGHTA and CDR2 is FQGNSA. DNA for the CDR3: TGTGCCAGCAGCTTAATTTCGGCTAACTATGGCTACACCTTC. It yields the protein CASSLISANYGYTF.

This chain links TRBV29-1 with TRBJ2-7; D unclear. Trimming pared 2 bases from V and 1 base from J, leaving 9 bases between. The CDR3 totals 13 residues. Germline loops: CDR1 SQVTM, CDR2 ANQGSEA. Written as DNA, the CDR3 is TGCAGCGTTGAAATCTCAGGTTCCTACGAGCAGTACTTC. Residues: CSVEISGSYEQYF.

V is TRBV2 and J is TRBJ1-2, with TRBD1 matching over 7 bases. Per germline, CDR1 SNHLY and CDR2 FYNNEI. With 4 bases clipped from V and 3 bases from J, the junction kept 5 bases outside the gene matches. The CDR3 has 14 residues. DNA of the CDR3: TGTGCCAGCAGTGGACAGGGACACCACTATGGCTACACCTTC. Translated: CASSGQGHHYGYTF.

V usage is TRBV3-1 and J usage is TRBJ2-2; no reliable D call. Trimming removed 5 bases at V and 9 bases at J, with 16 bases between. From germline, CDR1 is LGHDT and CDR2 YNNKEL (reference sequence). The CDR3 is 14 amino acids. The CDR3 DNA reads as TGTGCCAGCAGCTTTCCCGGACGTCAATGGGAGCTGTTTTTT. Translation gives CASSFPGRQWELFF. The full variable domain, rest sourced from reference TRBV3-1 and TRBJ2-2, is DTAVSQTPKYLVTQMGNDKSIKCEQNLGHDTMYWYKQDSKKFLKIMFSYNNKELIINETVPNRFSPKSPDKAHLNLHINSLELGDSAVYFCASSFPGRQWELFFGEGSRLTVL.

This chain links TRBV5-5 with TRBJ2-1, with 8 bases lining up with TRBD1. The CDR3 covers 15 residues. Per the germline V gene, CDR1 is SGHKS and CDR2 is YYEKEE (reference sequence). V trimming: 4 bases; J trimming: 8 bases; junction bases outside the gene matches: 11. CDR3 region: CASSGWTGFVHEQFF. CDR3 in DNA: TGTGCCAGCAGCGGATGGACAGGGTTTGTCCATGAGCAGTTCTTC.

This clonotype was picked up many times. The CDR3 DNA is TGTGCCAGCAGCCGAGCGGGACAGGGGGTTTTGGACGGGGAGCTGTTTTTT. This gives the protein CASSRAGQGVLDGELFF. The rearrangement joins TRBV3-1 to TRBJ2-2, with 11 positions matching TRBD1. This CDR3 spans 17 amino acids. Germline CDR1 and CDR2: LGHDT and YNNKEL (reference sequence). The V and J ends lost 4 bases and 7 bases, in that order; junction bases with no gene match: 11.

This clonotype was counted ten times or more. This rearrangement joins TRBV25-1 to TRBJ1-1; no firm D call. Trimming cost V 2 bases and J 8 bases, with 15 bases left between them. Germline CDR1 reads MGHDK; CDR2 reads SYGVNS. The CDR3 has 14 amino acids. CDR3 sequence reads: CASSEPGLAREAFF. The DNA for the CDR3 is TGTGCCAGCAGTGAACCGGGCCTTGCTAGAGAAGCTTTCTTT.

This clonotype showed up many times. The V gene is TRBV2, the J gene TRBJ2-2; maybe TRBD1 (6 bases). The CDR3 is 17 amino acids. Germline V CDR1 and CDR2: SNHLY, FYNNEI. The V end lost 8 bases, the J end lost 3 bases, and 22 bases lay between the germline ends. The CDR3, as DNA: TGTGCCAGCGTCATGGGGGACACTCTAGATGACACCGGGGAGCTGTTTTTT. Its protein product is CASVMGDTLDDTGELFF.

This clonotype showed up many times. The J gene is TRBJ2-1, the V gene TRBV12-3 or TRBV12-4, with 7 bases fitting TRBD1. This CDR3 contains 15 residues. V shed 7 bases, J shed 2 bases, and the junction held 8 bases outside the gene matches. The CDR3 DNA follows: TGTGCCAGCACAGGACAGGTCGTCACCTACAATGAGCAGTTCTTC. As protein: CASTGQVVTYNEQFF.

This clonotype appeared a few times. The chain links TRBV12-3 or TRBV12-4 to TRBJ2-5; D possibly corresponds to TRBD2 (5 bases). Trimming took 3 bases from V and 3 from J, leaving 11 bases between them. This CDR3 has 14 residues. The CDR3 DNA follows: TGTGCCAGCAGTTTGCAGACTACCAAAGAGACCCAGTACTTC. It codes for CASSLQTTKETQYF.

This clonotype was detected many times. This chain connects TRBV2 to TRBJ2-1; D is unresolved. The CDR3 loop spans 13 amino acids. Trimming removed 0 bases at V and 5 bases at J, with 5 bases between. Germline V gene data show CDR1 as SNHLY and CDR2 as FYNNEI. For the CDR3, the DNA is TGTGCCAGCAGTGAAGCTATGGACAATGAGCAGTTCTTC. Its translation: CASSEAMDNEQFF.

A word on this clonotype: An end of the junction differs from the germline gene, which may be a read error. V gene TRBV27 combines with J gene TRBJ2-1; D uncertain. This CDR3 is 13 amino acids long. Germline V gene lookup returns CDR1 MNHEY and CDR2 SMNVEV (reference sequence). CDR3 sequence reads: CASSLPSYDEQFF. Here the CDR3 DNA reads TGTGCCAGCAGCCTCCCCAGCTACGATGAGCAGTTCTTC.

This clonotype turned up a few times. The rearrangement links TRBV5-8 to TRBJ2-7; weak D call: TRBD2 (5 bases). Germline V gene sequence: CDR1 SGHTS, CDR2 YDEGEE. This CDR3 is 15 amino acids long. V shed 1 base and J shed 3 bases, with 14 bases lying between them. CDR3 DNA sequence: TGTGCCAGCAGCTTGTTCCGGGGAACCGTCTACGAGCAGTACTTC. Amino acid sequence: CASSLFRGTVYEQYF.

This clonotype appeared a few times. CDR3 in amino acids: CALIRGQNTGELFF. DNA of the CDR3: TGTGCCCTGATTCGGGGCCAGAACACCGGGGAGCTGTTTTTT. The chain combines TRBV7-9 with TRBJ2-2; either TRBD1 or TRBD2 may supply D (5 bases each). CDR3 length: 14 residues. Looked up from germline, CDR1 is SEHNR and CDR2 is FQNEAQ (reference sequence). V was pared by 11 bases and J by 1 base, with 14 bases between.

The chain combines TRBV4-1 with TRBJ2-3; unclear D gene. CDR1 is MGHRA and CDR2 is YSYEKL in the germline V gene. The CDR3 runs 14 residues. V gave up 0 bases and J gave up 1 base, with 5 bases separating them. The CDR3: CASSQEGRTDTQYF. CDR3 sequence (DNA): TGCGCCAGCAGCCAAGAGGGCCGCACAGATACGCAGTATTTT.

The chain recombines TRBV7-9 with TRBJ1-1; 7 bases agree with TRBD1. Germline CDR1 and CDR2: SEHNR and FQNEAQ (reference sequence). The CDR3 length is 15 residues. V lost 5 bases and J lost 5; bases outside the gene matches: 11. The CDR3, as DNA: TGTGCCAGCAGCCCCCCAGGGGGAGGAAAAACTGAAGCTTTCTTT. Translating it yields CASSPPGGGKTEAFF.

This rearrangement joins TRBV7-2 to TRBJ1-2; 8 nucleotides align to TRBD1. The CDR3 runs 14 residues. CDR1 is SGHTA, CDR2 FQGNSA, per germline. The V gene end was trimmed by 2 bases and the J gene end by 5 bases; junction bases not matched to a gene: 4. CDR3 sequence reads: CASSLFTGGYGYTF. The CDR3 DNA sequence: TGTGCCAGCAGCTTATTTACAGGGGGTTATGGCTACACCTTC.

The chain joins TRBV3-1 to TRBJ1-5; 10 bases align to TRBD1. Germline V gives CDR1 LGHDT, CDR2 YNNKEL (reference sequence). The CDR3 contains 16 residues. The ends lost 2 bases at V and 7 bases at J; junction bases unmatched: 8. The CDR3 bases are TGTGCCAGCAGCCAATCTACCGGGACAGGGGAACAGCCCCAGCATTTT. Translated, it gives CASSQSTGTGEQPQHF.

This clonotype was recorded many times. The V and J genes are TRBV7-9 and TRBJ1-5; D possibly corresponds to TRBD1 (5 bases). This CDR3 contains 12 residues. The V gene lost 1 base and the J gene lost 13 bases, with 11 bases spanning the gap. Per germline, CDR1 SEHNR and CDR2 FQNEAQ (reference sequence). In DNA form, the CDR3 reads TGTGCCAGCAGCTTAGATTGGGCAGGGCAGCATTTT. Translation: CASSLDWAGQHF.

This clonotype was counted only a few times. This chain connects TRBV5-6 to TRBJ2-5, with 15 bases aligning to TRBD2. This CDR3 is built from 21 residues. Germline trimming cut 1 base from V and 11 bases from J; bases unmatched to any gene: 24. Germline-derived CDR1 and CDR2 are SGHDT and YYEEEE. Here the CDR3 reads CASSLSAPNLGTSGGWLIQYF. The CDR3 DNA reads TGTGCCAGCAGCTTGAGCGCACCCAACCTCGGGACTAGCGGGGGGTGGCTGATTCAGTACTTC.

This clonotype has at least ten counts. This chain connects TRBV5-6 to TRBJ1-5; D is unresolved. The germline V and J ends were trimmed by 0 bases and 0 bases, with 10 bases remaining between them. Per the germline V gene, CDR1 is SGHDT and CDR2 is YYEEEE. This CDR3 has 16 amino acids. CDR3 residues: CASSLGPEGSNQPQHF. The CDR3, as DNA: TGTGCCAGCAGCTTGGGCCCGGAGGGTAGCAATCAGCCCCAGCATTTT.

This clonotype has more than one count but fewer than ten. J is TRBJ2-7 and V is TRBV20-1; TRBD2 matches 11 bases. J lost 4 bases, V lost 2 bases, and 13 bases had no gene match. The CDR3 has 17 residues. Germline V gene lookup returns CDR1 DFQATT and CDR2 SNEGSKA (reference sequence). The CDR3 loop reads CSARFPISGGAGYEQYF. The CDR3 DNA is TGCAGTGCTAGATTCCCAATTAGCGGGGGGGCGGGATACGAGCAGTACTTC.

This clonotype showed up many times. V is TRBV5-1 and J is TRBJ2-1; 13 bases fit TRBD2. Unmatched junction bases numbered 3, after V lost 4 bases and J lost 8 bases. Germline-derived CDR1 and CDR2 are SGHRS and YFSETQ. This CDR3 spans 14 amino acids. This CDR3 is CASSTSGGGDEQFF. CDR3 nucleotide sequence: TGCGCCAGCAGCACTAGCGGGGGGGGCGATGAGCAGTTCTTC. The entire variable domain, with the rest obtained from reference TRBV5-1 and TRBJ2-1, is as follows: KAGVTQTPRYLIKTRGQQVTLSCSPISGHRSVSWYQQTPGQGLQFLFEYFSETQRNKGNFPGRFSGRQFSNSRSEMNVSTLELGDSALYLCASSTSGGGDEQFFGPGTRLTVL.

This clonotype has a count of ten or more. V is TRBV20-1 and J is TRBJ2-7, with D tentatively TRBD2 (7 bases). Germline CDR1 reads DFQATT; CDR2 reads SNEGSKA (reference sequence). The V and J ends lost 5 bases and 7 bases respectively, with 15 bases between them. This CDR3 contains 12 residues. In DNA, the CDR3 is TGCAGTGCTCGCAGGGGAGGGAGGGAGCAGTACTTC. It specifies CSARRGGREQYF.